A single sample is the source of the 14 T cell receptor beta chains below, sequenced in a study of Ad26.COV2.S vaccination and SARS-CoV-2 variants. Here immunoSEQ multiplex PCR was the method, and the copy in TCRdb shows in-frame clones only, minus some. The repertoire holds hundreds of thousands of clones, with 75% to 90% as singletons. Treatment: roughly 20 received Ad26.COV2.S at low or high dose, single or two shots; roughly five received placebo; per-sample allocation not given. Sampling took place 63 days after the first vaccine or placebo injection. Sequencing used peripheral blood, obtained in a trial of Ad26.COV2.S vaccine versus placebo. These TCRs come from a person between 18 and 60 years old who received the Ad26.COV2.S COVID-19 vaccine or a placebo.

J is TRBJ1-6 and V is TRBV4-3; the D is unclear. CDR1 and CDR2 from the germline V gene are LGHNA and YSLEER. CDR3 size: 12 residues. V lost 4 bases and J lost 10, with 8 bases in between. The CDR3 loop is CASSLNRSPLHF. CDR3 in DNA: TGCGCCAGCAGCCTTAATAGATCACCCCTCCACTTT.

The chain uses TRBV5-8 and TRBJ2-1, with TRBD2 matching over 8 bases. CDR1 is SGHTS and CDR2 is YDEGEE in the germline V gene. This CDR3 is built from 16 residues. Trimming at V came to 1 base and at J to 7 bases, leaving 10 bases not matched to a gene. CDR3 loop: CASSLPRGGLGNEQFF. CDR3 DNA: TGTGCCAGCAGCTTGCCCCGGGGGGGCCTCGGGAATGAGCAGTTCTTC.

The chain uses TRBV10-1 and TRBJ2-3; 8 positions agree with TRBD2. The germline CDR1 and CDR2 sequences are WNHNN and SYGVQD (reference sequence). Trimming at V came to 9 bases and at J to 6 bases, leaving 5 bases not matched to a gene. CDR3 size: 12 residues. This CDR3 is CASPGGRDTQYF. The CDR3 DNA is TGCGCCAGTCCAGGCGGGAGGGATACGCAGTATTTT.

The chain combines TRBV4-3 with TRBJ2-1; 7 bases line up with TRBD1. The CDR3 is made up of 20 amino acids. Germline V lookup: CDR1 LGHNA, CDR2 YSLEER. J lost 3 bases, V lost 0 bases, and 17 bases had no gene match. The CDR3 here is CASSQDGRVSGTEGYNEQFF. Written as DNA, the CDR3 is TGCGCCAGCAGCCAAGATGGTAGGGTGTCAGGGACAGAAGGCTACAATGAGCAGTTCTTC.

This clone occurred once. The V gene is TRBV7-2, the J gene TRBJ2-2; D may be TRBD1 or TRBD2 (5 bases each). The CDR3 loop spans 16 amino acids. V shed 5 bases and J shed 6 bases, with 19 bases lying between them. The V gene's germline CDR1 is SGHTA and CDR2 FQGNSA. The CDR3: CASSPGSWGVAGELFF. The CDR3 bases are TGTGCCAGCAGCCCAGGGAGCTGGGGCGTCGCCGGGGAGCTGTTTTTT.

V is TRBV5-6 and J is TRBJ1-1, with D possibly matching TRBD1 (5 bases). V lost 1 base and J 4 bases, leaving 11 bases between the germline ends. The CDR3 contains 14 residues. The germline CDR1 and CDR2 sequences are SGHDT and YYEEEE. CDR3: CASSLRGGITEAFF. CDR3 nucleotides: TGTGCCAGCAGCTTGAGGGGTGGGATCACTGAAGCTTTCTTT.

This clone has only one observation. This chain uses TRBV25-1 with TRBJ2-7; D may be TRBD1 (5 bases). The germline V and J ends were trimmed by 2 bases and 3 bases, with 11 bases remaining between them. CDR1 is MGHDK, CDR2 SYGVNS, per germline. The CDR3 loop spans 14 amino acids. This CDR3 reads CASSEQGEFYEQYF. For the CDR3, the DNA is TGTGCCAGCAGTGAACAGGGTGAATTCTACGAGCAGTACTTC.

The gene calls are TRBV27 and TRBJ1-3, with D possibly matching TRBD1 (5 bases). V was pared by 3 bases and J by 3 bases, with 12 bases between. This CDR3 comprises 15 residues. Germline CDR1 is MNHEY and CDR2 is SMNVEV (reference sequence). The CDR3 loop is CASSFTGGIGNTIYF. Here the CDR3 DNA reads TGTGCCAGCAGTTTTACCGGGGGAATTGGAAACACCATATATTTT.

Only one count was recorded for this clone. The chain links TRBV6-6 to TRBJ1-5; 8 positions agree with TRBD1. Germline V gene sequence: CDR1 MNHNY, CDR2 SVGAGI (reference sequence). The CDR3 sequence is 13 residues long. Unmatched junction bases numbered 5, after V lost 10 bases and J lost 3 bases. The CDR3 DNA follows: TGTGCCACCACGACAGGGGTCAATCAGCCCCAGCATTTT. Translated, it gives CATTTGVNQPQHF.

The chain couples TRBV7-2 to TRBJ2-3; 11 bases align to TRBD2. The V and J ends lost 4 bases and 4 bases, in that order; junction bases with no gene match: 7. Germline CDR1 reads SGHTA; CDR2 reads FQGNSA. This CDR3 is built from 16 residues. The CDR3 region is CASSSNSGGAADTQYF. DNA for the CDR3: TGTGCCAGCAGCTCCAATAGCGGGGGGGCTGCAGATACGCAGTATTTT. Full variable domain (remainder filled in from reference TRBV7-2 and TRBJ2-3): GAGVSQSPSNKVTEKGKDVELRCDPISGHTALYWYRQSLGQGLEFLIYFQGNSAPDKSGLPSDRFSAERTGGSVSTLTIQRTQQEDSAVYLCASSSNSGGAADTQYFGPGTRLTVL.

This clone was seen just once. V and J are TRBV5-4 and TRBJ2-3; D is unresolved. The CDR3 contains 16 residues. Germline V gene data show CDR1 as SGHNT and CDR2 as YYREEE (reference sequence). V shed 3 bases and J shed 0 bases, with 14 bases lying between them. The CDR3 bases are TGTGCCAGCAGCTCTCCAGACACGCCTAGCACAGATACGCAGTATTTT. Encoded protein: CASSSPDTPSTDTQYF.

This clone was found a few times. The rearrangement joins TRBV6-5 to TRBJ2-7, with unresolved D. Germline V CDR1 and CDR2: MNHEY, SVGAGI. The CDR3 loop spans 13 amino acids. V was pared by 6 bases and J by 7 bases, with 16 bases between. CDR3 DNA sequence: TGTGCCAGCAGCCCGGAGCCTAGTATAGAGCAGTACTTC. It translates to CASSPEPSIEQYF.

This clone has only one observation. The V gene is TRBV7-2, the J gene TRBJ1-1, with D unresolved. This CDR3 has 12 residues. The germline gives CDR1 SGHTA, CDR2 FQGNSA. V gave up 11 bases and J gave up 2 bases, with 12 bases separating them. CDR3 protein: CASRKVNTEAFF. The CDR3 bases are TGTGCCTCAAGAAAGGTAAACACTGAAGCTTTCTTT.

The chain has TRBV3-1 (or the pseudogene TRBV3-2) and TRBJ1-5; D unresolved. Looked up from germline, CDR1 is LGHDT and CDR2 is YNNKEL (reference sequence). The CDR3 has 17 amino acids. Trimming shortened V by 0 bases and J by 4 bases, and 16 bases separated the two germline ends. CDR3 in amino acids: CASSQDWAGLGNQPQHF. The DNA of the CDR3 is TGTGCCAGCAGCCAAGATTGGGCAGGATTAGGAAATCAGCCCCAGCATTTT.